Presented here are 20 T cell receptor beta chains from one specimen sequenced in a study of shared clonotypes between healthy human individuals. Naive CD8 cells lacked CD45RO, underwent positive selection for CCR7 and left out terminally differentiated effector memory CD45RA+ cells. TCRdb's copy holds only in-frame clones and misses some; the assay was immunoSEQ multiplex PCR. The table lists about 680,000 clones, roughly 94% of them singletons. The specimen was naive CD8+ T cells sorted from blood. The source is a man aged 25 to 45 in good health.

The rearrangement joins TRBV6-5 to TRBJ1-4; no clear D gene. The germline V and J ends were trimmed by 8 bases and 0 bases, with 10 bases remaining between them. The CDR3 is 14 amino acids. Germline loops: CDR1 MNHEY, CDR2 SVGAGI. The CDR3 is CASRRNPTNEKLFF. The DNA for the CDR3 is TGTGCCAGCCGCAGAAATCCAACTAATGAAAAACTGTTTTTT.

This clone was seen a single time. V usage is TRBV28 and J usage is TRBJ1-5, with a possible D match to TRBD1 (5 bases). The CDR3 contains 15 residues. CDR1 is MDHEN, CDR2 SYDVKM, per germline. Trimming took off 2 bases at V and 6 bases at J, with 14 bases between the two ends. The CDR3 reads CASSLKGNRRQPQHF. CDR3 bases: TGTGCCAGCAGTTTAAAGGGGAATCGTCGTCAGCCCCAGCATTTT.

J is TRBJ2-5 and V is TRBV6-5, with no clear D. Between the trimmed V and J ends, which lost 6 bases and 1 base, there was a span of 9 bases. The CDR3 totals 13 residues. Germline loops: CDR1 MNHEY, CDR2 SVGAGI. Here the CDR3 DNA reads TGTGCCAGCAGCCCCGCCGGCCAAGAGACCCAGTACTTC. It is translated as CASSPAGQETQYF.

CDR3 residues: CASSFWGVSGLNTEAFF. The DNA of the CDR3 is TGTGCCAGCAGTTTCTGGGGGGTCTCGGGATTGAACACTGAAGCTTTCTTT. The chain uses TRBV28 and TRBJ1-1; D perhaps matches TRBD1 (5 bases). The V and J ends lost 3 bases and 0 bases respectively, with 17 bases between them. The CDR3 is made up of 17 amino acids. Germline V gives CDR1 MDHEN, CDR2 SYDVKM.

This clone was detected many times. The chain recombines TRBV6-1 with TRBJ2-3; 12 bases map to TRBD2. Germline V lookup: CDR1 MNHNS, CDR2 SASEGT. CDR3 length: 14 amino acids. V lost 4 bases and J lost 4; bases outside the gene matches: 0. CDR3 sequence: CASSGLAGADTQYF. In nucleotides, the CDR3 is TGTGCCAGCAGTGGACTAGCGGGAGCAGATACGCAGTATTTT.

As concerns this clone: Other DNA sequences in the sample encode the same CDR3. The gene calls are TRBV7-9 and TRBJ2-7; 8 bases map to TRBD1. CDR1 and CDR2 (germline): SEHNR, FQNEAQ (reference sequence). Losses at the gene ends were 5 bases for V and 1 base for J; bases not matched to a gene: 4. The CDR3 extends over 14 amino acids. CDR3 nucleotides: TGTGCCAGCAGCCCCCGGGACAGGTCCTACGAGCAGTACTTC. Protein sequence: CASSPRDRSYEQYF.

The CDR3: CASSRLNLNTGELFF. DNA for the CDR3: TGTGCCAGCTCGCGTCTGAATTTGAACACCGGGGAGCTGTTTTTT. J is TRBJ2-2 and V is TRBV18; D is ambiguous. The CDR3 runs to 15 residues. Germline V gives CDR1 KGHSH, CDR2 LQKENI. V was cut by 6 bases and J by 1 base, with 12 bases left in between. The full variable domain, rest sourced from reference TRBV18 and TRBJ2-2, is NAGVMQNPRHLVRRRGQEARLRCSPMKGHSHVYWYRQLPEEGLKFMVYLQKENIIDESGMPKERFSAEFPKEGPSILRIQQVVRGDSAAYFCASSRLNLNTGELFFGEGSRLTVL.

V is TRBV27 and J is TRBJ2-7; 8 positions agree with TRBD1. CDR3 length: 14 amino acids. Germline assignment: CDR1 MNHEY and CDR2 SMNVEV (reference sequence). J gave up 7 bases and V 6 bases, and 11 bases lay outside the gene matches. The DNA for the CDR3 is TGTGCCAGCAGCCCATTTCAGGGGGCGGGGGAGCAGTACTTC. Amino acid sequence: CASSPFQGAGEQYF.

This clone has just one count. Other DNA sequences in this sample translate to the same CDR3. This sequence joins TRBV28 and TRBJ2-6; D is undetermined. The V gene lost 2 bases and the J gene lost 0 bases, with 5 bases spanning the gap. CDR3 length: 15 amino acids. Per the germline V gene, CDR1 is MDHEN and CDR2 is SYDVKM. CDR3 sequence reads: CASSLLVSGANVLTF. The DNA of the CDR3 is TGTGCCAGCAGTTTACTCGTCTCTGGGGCCAACGTCCTGACTTTC.

The chain links TRBV7-9 to TRBJ2-6, with a possible D match to TRBD1 (6 bases). The CDR3 totals 19 residues. Germline V gives CDR1 SEHNR, CDR2 FQNEAQ (reference sequence). Deletions cut 4 bases from V and 1 base from J, with 20 bases between. For the CDR3, the DNA is TGTGCCAGCAGCTCGACTACACAGGGTGAAGATTCTGGGGCCAACGTCCTGACTTTC. This encodes CASSSTTQGEDSGANVLTF.

The genes are TRBV15 and TRBJ2-7, with TRBD1 as a possible D gene (6 bases). The germline V gene has CDR1 LNHNV and CDR2 YYDKDF (reference sequence). The CDR3 covers 13 residues. V dropped 0 bases and J dropped 3 bases, with 6 bases sitting between them. CDR3 sequence (DNA): TGTGCCACCAGCAGAGAGACAGGCTACGAGCAGTACTTC. As protein: CATSRETGYEQYF.

The chain uses TRBV28 and TRBJ2-1; unclear D gene. Germline V CDR1 and CDR2: MDHEN, SYDVKM. The CDR3 has 15 residues. The germline V and J ends were trimmed by 5 bases and 6 bases, with 17 bases remaining between them. CDR3 region: CASSPPREDGNEQFF. The CDR3 nucleotides are TGTGCCAGCAGTCCTCCGCGCGAGGACGGCAATGAGCAGTTCTTC.

The chain couples TRBV6-4 to TRBJ2-1; 11 positions match TRBD2. The CDR3 is made up of 14 amino acids. With 4 bases clipped from V and 9 bases from J, the junction kept 5 bases outside the gene matches. Per the germline V gene, CDR1 is MRHNA and CDR2 is SNTAGT. CDR3 nucleotides: TGTGCCAGCAGTGCTACTAGCGGGAGTCCTGAGCAGTTCTTC. As protein: CASSATSGSPEQFF.

V and J are TRBV28 and TRBJ1-1, with unresolved D. In germline, CDR1 is MDHEN, CDR2 SYDVKM. V lost 5 bases to trimming and J lost 1 base, with 14 bases between them. The CDR3 covers 15 residues. The CDR3 coding sequence is TGTGCCAGCAGTCTAATACGACTCGGGAACACTGAAGCTTTCTTT. Its translation: CASSLIRLGNTEAFF.

This rearrangement joins TRBV28 to TRBJ2-5; 14 nucleotides agree with TRBD2. The junction had 8 bases not matched to a gene; V was cut back by 5 bases and J by 6 bases. Germline assignment: CDR1 MDHEN and CDR2 SYDVKM. The length of the CDR3 is 16 residues. The CDR3: CASSPGTSGSKKTQYF. For the CDR3, the DNA is TGTGCCAGCAGTCCGGGGACTAGCGGGAGCAAAAAGACCCAGTACTTC.

V gene TRBV2 combines with J gene TRBJ1-5; TRBD1 matches at 9 bases. The CDR3 loop spans 22 amino acids. Germline V gene lookup returns CDR1 SNHLY and CDR2 FYNNEI. V was clipped by 0 bases and J by 0 bases; unmatched bases: 18. CDR3 nucleotides: TGTGCCAGCAGTGAAGCTCTTTCCGGGACAGGGATGTGGCTGGATAGCAATCAGCCCCAGCATTTT. Its protein is CASSEALSGTGMWLDSNQPQHF.

This clone was counted once. V is TRBV27 and J is TRBJ2-1; D is possibly TRBD2 (5 bases). Trimming stripped 4 bases from V and 2 bases from J, with 12 bases between. Germline CDR1 and CDR2: MNHEY and SMNVEV (reference sequence). The CDR3 runs 15 residues. CDR3 amino acids: CASSSGSATYNEQFF. The DNA of the CDR3 is TGTGCCAGCAGTTCAGGTAGCGCCACCTACAATGAGCAGTTCTTC.

About this clone: The sample holds other DNA sequences that translate to the same CDR3. The V and J genes are TRBV9 and TRBJ2-3, with TRBD1 as a possible D gene (5 bases). Trimming cost V 0 bases and J 0 bases, with 11 bases left between them. CDR1 is SGDLS, CDR2 YYNGEE, per germline. The CDR3 covers 16 residues. In DNA form, the CDR3 reads TGTGCCAGCAGCGTAGGGTCAGGGATTAGCACAGATACGCAGTATTTT. It specifies CASSVGSGISTDTQYF.

The count of this clone is one. CDR3 region: CASSLSSGLGELFF. The CDR3 DNA reads TGTGCCAGCAGTTTATCGTCAGGATTGGGGGAGCTGTTTTTT. The rearrangement uses TRBV27 and TRBJ2-2; unclear D gene. Trimming cost V 0 bases and J 8 bases, with 10 bases left between them. The V gene's germline CDR1 is MNHEY and CDR2 SMNVEV (reference sequence). There are 14 residues in the CDR3.

The CDR3: CASTLSSVGTGGPFLNQPQHF. The CDR3 DNA is TGTGCCAGTACCCTTTCGTCCGTAGGGACAGGGGGCCCCTTTCTCAATCAGCCCCAGCATTTT. The J gene is TRBJ1-5, the V gene TRBV19; 12 bases align to TRBD1. V shed 7 bases and J 3 bases; nucleotides not matched to a gene: 22. Germline V gene data show CDR1 as LNHDA and CDR2 as SQIVND (reference sequence). This CDR3 is built from 21 residues.